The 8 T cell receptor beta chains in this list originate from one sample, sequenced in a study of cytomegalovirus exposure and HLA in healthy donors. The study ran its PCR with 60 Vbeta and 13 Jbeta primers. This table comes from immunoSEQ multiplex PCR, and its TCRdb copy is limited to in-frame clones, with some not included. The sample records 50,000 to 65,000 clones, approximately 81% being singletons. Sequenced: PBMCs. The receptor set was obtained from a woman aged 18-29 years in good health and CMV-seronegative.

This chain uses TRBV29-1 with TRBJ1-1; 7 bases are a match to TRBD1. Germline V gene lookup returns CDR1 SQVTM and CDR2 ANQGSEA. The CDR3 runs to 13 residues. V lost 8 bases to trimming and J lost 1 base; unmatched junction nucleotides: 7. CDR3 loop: CSLTQGTNTEAFF. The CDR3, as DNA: TGCAGCCTAACACAGGGGACGAACACTGAAGCTTTCTTT.

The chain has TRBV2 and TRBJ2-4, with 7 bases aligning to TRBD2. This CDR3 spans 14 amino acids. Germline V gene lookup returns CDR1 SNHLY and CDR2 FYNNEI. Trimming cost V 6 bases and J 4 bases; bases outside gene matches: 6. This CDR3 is CASRGGTEKNIQYF. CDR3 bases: TGTGCCAGCAGGGGAGGGACGGAAAAAAACATTCAGTACTTC.

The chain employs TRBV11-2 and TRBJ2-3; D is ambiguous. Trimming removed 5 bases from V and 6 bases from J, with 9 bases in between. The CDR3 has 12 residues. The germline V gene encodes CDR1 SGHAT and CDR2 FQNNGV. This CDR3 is CASSRFGDTQYF. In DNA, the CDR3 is TGTGCCAGCAGCCGATTCGGGGATACGCAGTATTTT.

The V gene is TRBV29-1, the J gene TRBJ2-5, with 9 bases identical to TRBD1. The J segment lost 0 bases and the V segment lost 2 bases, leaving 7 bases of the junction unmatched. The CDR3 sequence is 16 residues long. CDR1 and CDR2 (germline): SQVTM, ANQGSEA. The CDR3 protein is CSVEPDRGWYQETQYF. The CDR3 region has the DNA TGCAGCGTTGAACCGGACAGGGGATGGTACCAAGAGACCCAGTACTTC.

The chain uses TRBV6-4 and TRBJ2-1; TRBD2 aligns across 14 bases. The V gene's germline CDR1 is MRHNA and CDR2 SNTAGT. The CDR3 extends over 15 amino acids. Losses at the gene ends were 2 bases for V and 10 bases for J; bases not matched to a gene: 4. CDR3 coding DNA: TGTGCCAGCAGTGACGGGACTAGCGGGGGAGGGGAGCAGTTCTTC. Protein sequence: CASSDGTSGGGEQFF.

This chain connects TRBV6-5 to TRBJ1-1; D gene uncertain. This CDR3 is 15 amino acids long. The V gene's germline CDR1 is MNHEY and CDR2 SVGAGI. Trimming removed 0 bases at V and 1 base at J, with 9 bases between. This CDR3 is CASSYSMAANTEAFF. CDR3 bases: TGTGCCAGCAGTTACTCGATGGCGGCGAACACTGAAGCTTTCTTT.

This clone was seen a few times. DNA of the CDR3: TGTGCCAGCAGCTTAGCAAAATTCAGGGGGACTCCCTCCTACGAGCAGTACTTC. Amino acids: CASSLAKFRGTPSYEQYF. This chain uses TRBV11-3 with TRBJ2-7, with a weak D call TRBD1 (7 bases). In germline, CDR1 is SGHNT, CDR2 YENEEA. The V and J ends lost 1 base and 0 bases respectively, with 19 bases between them. The CDR3 is made up of 18 amino acids. Filled out from reference TRBV11-3 and TRBJ2-7, the complete variable domain reads EAGVVQSPRYKIIEKKQPVAFWCNPISGHNTLYWYLQNLGQGPELLIRYENEEAVDDSQLPKDRFSAERLKGVDSTLKIQPAELGDSAVYLCASSLAKFRGTPSYEQYFGPGTRLTVT.

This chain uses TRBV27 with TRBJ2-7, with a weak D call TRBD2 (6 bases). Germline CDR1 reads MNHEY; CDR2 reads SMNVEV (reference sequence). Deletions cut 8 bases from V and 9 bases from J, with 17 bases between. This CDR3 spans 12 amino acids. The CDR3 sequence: CASWTTRLWQYF. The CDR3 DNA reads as TGTGCCAGCTGGACTACACGACTATGGCAGTACTTC.